Sequencing of this T cell receptor beta chain was carried out in a study of T cells in Graves' hyperthyroidism and ophthalmopathy. Amplification yielded TCR beta CDR3 regions, with RNA transcripts as the source. A first-round RT-PCR of the TCR CDR3 used the HTBI primer set. TCRdb itself ran the multiplex PCR reads through MiXCR, one entry per CDR3 protein. The sample consists of over 250,000 distinct CDR3 sequences, less than 30% of them appearing once. The germline CDR1 and CDR2 sequences are SGHTA and FQGNSA. V was trimmed by 5 bases and J by 5 bases, leaving 21 bases between them. This CDR3 has 16 residues. This clonotype was found a few times.

The sequence came from a man aged 35-49 years with Graves' hyperthyroidism that later progressed to Graves' ophthalmopathy. Material for sequencing was blood. The chain combines TRBV7-2 with TRBJ2-5; D uncertain. The CDR3 protein is CASSPRIARTPETQYF. The CDR3 nucleotides are TGTGCCAGCAGCCCTAGGATAGCCCGGACCCCCGAGACCCAGTACTTC.